The rows below give T cell receptor beta chains drawn from one sample of a study of post-analysis software for immune sequencing data. TCRdb independently ran MiXCR on the PCR reads; one entry per CDR3 protein. The table records about 820,000 distinct CDR3 sequences, around 53% of them present only once. The source material was blood. Receptors originate from a girl aged 5 to 17 with multiple sclerosis. Each CDR3 is given with its conserved first and last residue. The D gene is left open where the match is weak. The size field is filled for only some rows; it gives once, few, many or a size class.

cdr3_nt: TGTGCCACCAGTGAGGGGGACAGGGGCGAGACCCAGTACTTC
cdr3_aa: CATSEGDRGETQYF
d_call: TRBD1
v_call: TRBV24-1
j_call: TRBJ2-5
clone_size: NA

cdr3_nt: TGCAGCGCCCTCCCGACTACCTCCTACGAGCAGTACTTC
cdr3_aa: CSALPTTSYEQYF
d_call: NA
v_call: TRBV29-1
j_call: TRBJ2-7
clone_size: NA

cdr3_nt: TGCAGCATTGATGATTACGGGACAGGGTTCGACGCTTTCTTT
cdr3_aa: CSIDDYGTGFDAFF
d_call: TRBD1
v_call: TRBV29-1
j_call: TRBJ1-1
clone_size: NA

cdr3_nt: TGTGCCAGCAGTGATTTGGGACAGGGAGTCGCAGATACGCAGTATTTT
cdr3_aa: CASSDLGQGVADTQYF
d_call: TRBD1
v_call: TRBV2
j_call: TRBJ2-3
clone_size: NA

cdr3_nt: TGCGCCAGCAGCTCACTAGCGGGAGTAGGTAATGAGCAGTACTTC
cdr3_aa: CASSSLAGVGNEQYF
d_call: TRBD2
v_call: TRBV5-1
j_call: TRBJ2-7
clone_size: few

cdr3_nt: TGCGCCAGCAGCCAAGATGACCTAAAGGGGCAGTTCTTC
cdr3_aa: CASSQDDLKGQFF
d_call: NA
v_call: TRBV4-1
j_call: TRBJ2-1
clone_size: NA

cdr3_nt: TGCGCCAGCAGCCGACAGGGCCACGAGCAGGACTTC
cdr3_aa: CASSRQGHEQDF
d_call: TRBD1
v_call: TRBV5-1
j_call: TRBJ2-1
clone_size: few

cdr3_nt: TGCAGCGTGACTAGGGGGGGCGCAGATACGCAGTATTTT
cdr3_aa: CSVTRGGADTQYF
d_call: NA
v_call: TRBV29-1
j_call: TRBJ2-3
clone_size: few

cdr3_nt: TGTGCCAGCAGCCTATTTGCGGGTCTACGCACTGAAGCTTTCTTT
cdr3_aa: CASSLFAGLRTEAFF
d_call: NA
v_call: TRBV6-5
j_call: TRBJ1-1
clone_size: few

cdr3_nt: TGTGCCAGCAGCTTCGGGCAAAGCGGGACGGGGGAGCAGTACTTC
cdr3_aa: CASSFGQSGTGEQYF
d_call: TRBD2
v_call: TRBV11-2
j_call: TRBJ2-7
clone_size: NA

cdr3_nt: TGCAGTGCTACAGGGGATGTGAGCGGGGGAGTAATTACAGATACGCAGTATTTT
cdr3_aa: CSATGDVSGGVITDTQYF
d_call: TRBD2
v_call: TRBV20-1
j_call: TRBJ2-3
clone_size: NA

cdr3_nt: TGTGCCAGCAGTCCAAACAGGGGGCGCGACACCGGGGAGCTGTTTTTT
cdr3_aa: CASSPNRGRDTGELFF
d_call: TRBD1
v_call: TRBV6-1
j_call: TRBJ2-2
clone_size: NA

cdr3_nt: TGTGCCAGCAGTTTTGGGGTATCGGATGAGCAGTACTTC
cdr3_aa: CASSFGVSDEQYF
d_call: NA
v_call: TRBV12-3/TRBV12-4
j_call: TRBJ2-7
clone_size: NA

cdr3_nt: TGTGCCAGCAGCCAAGATCCGGAACCAGATACGCAGTATTTT
cdr3_aa: CASSQDPEPDTQYF
d_call: NA
v_call: TRBV3-1
j_call: TRBJ2-3
clone_size: NA

cdr3_nt: TGTGCCAGCAGTACCGGGACGATCGGCTACGAGCAGTACTTC
cdr3_aa: CASSTGTIGYEQYF
d_call: NA
v_call: TRBV12-3/TRBV12-4
j_call: TRBJ2-7
clone_size: NA

cdr3_nt: TGCAGCGTTGAAGATTCGTGGAGGGCATCCACTGAAGCTTTCTTT
cdr3_aa: CSVEDSWRASTEAFF
d_call: NA
v_call: TRBV29-1
j_call: TRBJ1-1
clone_size: NA

cdr3_nt: TGTGCCAGCAGCTTAGAAGGACTAGGGGCAGATACGCAGTATTTT
cdr3_aa: CASSLEGLGADTQYF
d_call: TRBD2
v_call: TRBV7-9
j_call: TRBJ2-3
clone_size: few

cdr3_nt: TGTGCCACCAGTGCCAGTACGGGCACAGATACGCAGTATTTT
cdr3_aa: CATSASTGTDTQYF
d_call: NA
v_call: TRBV24-1
j_call: TRBJ2-3
clone_size: NA

cdr3_nt: TGTGCCAGCAGCTTACTAGCGGGGGAGCCGGGGGGTACGCAGTATTTT
cdr3_aa: CASSLLAGEPGGTQYF
d_call: TRBD2
v_call: TRBV7-2
j_call: TRBJ2-3
clone_size: NA

cdr3_nt: TGCAGTGCTGCGACTAGCGGGGGGACCCAAGAGACCCAGTACTTC
cdr3_aa: CSAATSGGTQETQYF
d_call: TRBD2
v_call: TRBV20-1
j_call: TRBJ2-5
clone_size: NA

cdr3_nt: TGCGCCAGCAGCTTGACGGGACAGGGGGCGTACAATGAGCAGTTCTTC
cdr3_aa: CASSLTGQGAYNEQFF
d_call: TRBD1
v_call: TRBV5-1
j_call: TRBJ2-1
clone_size: NA

cdr3_nt: TGCAGTGCTAGAGACGAGGCTAGCGGGGCGAGGGATGAGCAGTTCTTC
cdr3_aa: CSARDEASGARDEQFF
d_call: TRBD2
v_call: TRBV20-1
j_call: TRBJ2-1
clone_size: few

cdr3_nt: TGCAGCGTTGAAGATTGGCCGTCGGGAGGTGAGCAGTTCTTC
cdr3_aa: CSVEDWPSGGEQFF
d_call: TRBD2
v_call: TRBV29-1
j_call: TRBJ2-1
clone_size: NA

cdr3_nt: TGTGCCAGCAGCGTGGGTATATCACAAGAGACCCAGTACTTC
cdr3_aa: CASSVGISQETQYF
d_call: NA
v_call: TRBV9
j_call: TRBJ2-5
clone_size: NA

cdr3_nt: TGTGCCAGCAGTTTCGCAACCGGGAGACACTCGGGTAATGAGCAGTTCTTC
cdr3_aa: CASSFATGRHSGNEQFF
d_call: NA
v_call: TRBV27
j_call: TRBJ2-1
clone_size: NA

cdr3_nt: TGTGCCAGCAGTTTCCGGGGGGGCCAGTACTTC
cdr3_aa: CASSFRGGQYF
d_call: TRBD2
v_call: TRBV12-3/TRBV12-4
j_call: TRBJ2-7
clone_size: NA

cdr3_nt: TGTGCCAGCAGTGCGGGACAGGGGGCCACCTACGAGCAGTACTTC
cdr3_aa: CASSAGQGATYEQYF
d_call: TRBD1
v_call: TRBV6-5
j_call: TRBJ2-7
clone_size: NA

cdr3_nt: TGCAGTGCCTACAGGAGCGAAGAGACCCAGTACTTC
cdr3_aa: CSAYRSEETQYF
d_call: NA
v_call: TRBV20-1
j_call: TRBJ2-5
clone_size: many

cdr3_nt: TGTGCCAGCAGCCCCTGGGAGGGGGCCGACACTGAAGCTTTCTTT
cdr3_aa: CASSPWEGADTEAFF
d_call: TRBD1
v_call: TRBV6-5
j_call: TRBJ1-1
clone_size: NA

cdr3_nt: TGTGCCAGCAACGTAGTCAGCGGGATGCCCTACAATGAGCAGTTCTTC
cdr3_aa: CASNVVSGMPYNEQFF
d_call: TRBD2
v_call: TRBV9
j_call: TRBJ2-1
clone_size: NA

cdr3_nt: TGTGCCAGCAGCTCGACTAGCGGGGTCTACGAGCAGTACTTC
cdr3_aa: CASSSTSGVYEQYF
d_call: TRBD2
v_call: TRBV11-1
j_call: TRBJ2-7
clone_size: NA

cdr3_nt: TGTGCCAGCAGTTTCGACGGGACGGTCGAGCAGTACTTC
cdr3_aa: CASSFDGTVEQYF
d_call: NA
v_call: TRBV27
j_call: TRBJ2-7
clone_size: NA

cdr3_nt: TGTGCAGCGACAGGATCCTATGGCTACACCTTC
cdr3_aa: CAATGSYGYTF
d_call: NA
v_call: TRBV7-9
j_call: TRBJ1-2
clone_size: NA

cdr3_nt: TGTGCCAGCAGACGACTAGCGGGGGAAGAGACCCAGTACTTC
cdr3_aa: CASRRLAGEETQYF
d_call: TRBD2
v_call: TRBV6-5
j_call: TRBJ2-5
clone_size: few

cdr3_nt: TGCGCCAGCAGCCAAGTAGTGCCACTAGCGGTAGCCAAAAACATTCAGTACTTC
cdr3_aa: CASSQVVPLAVAKNIQYF
d_call: TRBD2
v_call: TRBV4-1
j_call: TRBJ2-4
clone_size: NA

cdr3_nt: TGTGCCAGCAATCGACAGGGTCCACGCTCTGGGGCCAACGTCCTGACTTTC
cdr3_aa: CASNRQGPRSGANVLTF
d_call: TRBD1
v_call: TRBV28
j_call: TRBJ2-6
clone_size: NA

cdr3_nt: TGCAGTGCTCCGCCGTCAAGCGGGGGGCCGGGGAATGAGCAGTTCTTC
cdr3_aa: CSAPPSSGGPGNEQFF
d_call: TRBD2
v_call: TRBV20-1
j_call: TRBJ2-1
clone_size: NA

cdr3_nt: TGTGCCAGCAGCCGGGCCGCGCCATACAATGAGCAGTTCTTC
cdr3_aa: CASSRAAPYNEQFF
d_call: NA
v_call: TRBV7-9
j_call: TRBJ2-1
clone_size: NA

cdr3_nt: TGTGCCAGCAGGAAAAGGACAGGGTCTGGGTACGAGCAGTACTTC
cdr3_aa: CASRKRTGSGYEQYF
d_call: TRBD1
v_call: TRBV12-3/TRBV12-4
j_call: TRBJ2-7
clone_size: NA

cdr3_nt: TGTGCCAGCAGCTACTCGGCGAATGAGCAGTTCTTC
cdr3_aa: CASSYSANEQFF
d_call: NA
v_call: TRBV5-6
j_call: TRBJ2-1
clone_size: NA

cdr3_nt: TGCGCCAGCAGCTTGGCCGGGCAGGGGGCAACTGAGCAGTTCTTC
cdr3_aa: CASSLAGQGATEQFF
d_call: TRBD1
v_call: TRBV5-1
j_call: TRBJ2-1
clone_size: NA

cdr3_nt: TGTGCCAGCAGCCAAGCGAACAGAGACTACGAGCAGTACTTC
cdr3_aa: CASSQANRDYEQYF
d_call: NA
v_call: TRBV3-1
j_call: TRBJ2-7
clone_size: NA

cdr3_nt: TGCAGCGTTGTAGGGACAGTTTCGAACACTGAAGCTTTCTTT
cdr3_aa: CSVVGTVSNTEAFF
d_call: TRBD1
v_call: TRBV29-1
j_call: TRBJ1-1
clone_size: NA

cdr3_nt: TGCAGTGCTAGAGTGGACTGGTCCTACGAGCAGTACTTC
cdr3_aa: CSARVDWSYEQYF
d_call: NA
v_call: TRBV20-1
j_call: TRBJ2-7
clone_size: NA

cdr3_nt: TGTGCCAGCAGCCCCGTGACCGGGACAAGGGATCAGCCCCAGCATTTT
cdr3_aa: CASSPVTGTRDQPQHF
d_call: NA
v_call: TRBV7-2
j_call: TRBJ1-5
clone_size: once

cdr3_nt: TGTGCTAGTGGTTTGATTGCTAGCGGAACGTCCGAGCAGTACTTC
cdr3_aa: CASGLIASGTSEQYF
d_call: TRBD2
v_call: TRBV12-5
j_call: TRBJ2-7
clone_size: few

cdr3_nt: TGCAGCGTTGCGTCCCGGACAGGGGCCGAGCAGTACTTC
cdr3_aa: CSVASRTGAEQYF
d_call: TRBD1
v_call: TRBV29-1
j_call: TRBJ2-7
clone_size: NA

cdr3_nt: TGTGCCAGCAGTCACCGGGAGGCCTATAATTCACCCCTCCACTTT
cdr3_aa: CASSHREAYNSPLHF
d_call: NA
v_call: TRBV12-3/TRBV12-4
j_call: TRBJ1-6
clone_size: NA

cdr3_nt: TGTGCCAGCAGAGAGCCAGGGGAGACCCAGTACTTC
cdr3_aa: CASREPGETQYF
d_call: NA
v_call: TRBV7-9
j_call: TRBJ2-5
clone_size: few

cdr3_nt: TGTGCCAGCAGCGATCCGGGACTAGCTTCCGAGCAGTACTTC
cdr3_aa: CASSDPGLASEQYF
d_call: TRBD2
v_call: TRBV28
j_call: TRBJ2-7
clone_size: few

cdr3_nt: TGTGCCAGTAGCTTAGCGCAGGAGTCCTACGAGCAGTACTTC
cdr3_aa: CASSLAQESYEQYF
d_call: NA
v_call: TRBV13
j_call: TRBJ2-7
clone_size: few

cdr3_nt: TGCAGTGCTTCGGACAGGGTACACACTGAAGCTTTCTTT
cdr3_aa: CSASDRVHTEAFF
d_call: TRBD1
v_call: TRBV20-1
j_call: TRBJ1-1
clone_size: few

cdr3_nt: TGCGCCAGCAGCTCCCGGACGAGCGAGCAGTACTTC
cdr3_aa: CASSSRTSEQYF
d_call: NA
v_call: TRBV4-1
j_call: TRBJ2-7
clone_size: NA

cdr3_nt: TGCGCCAGCAGCTCGATTAGCGGTAACTACGAGCAGTACTTC
cdr3_aa: CASSSISGNYEQYF
d_call: NA
v_call: TRBV5-6
j_call: TRBJ2-7
clone_size: few

cdr3_nt: TGTGCCAGCAGCTCGGGCCTGGGGGCGGGTGAGCAGTTCTTC
cdr3_aa: CASSSGLGAGEQFF
d_call: NA
v_call: TRBV7-3
j_call: TRBJ2-1
clone_size: many